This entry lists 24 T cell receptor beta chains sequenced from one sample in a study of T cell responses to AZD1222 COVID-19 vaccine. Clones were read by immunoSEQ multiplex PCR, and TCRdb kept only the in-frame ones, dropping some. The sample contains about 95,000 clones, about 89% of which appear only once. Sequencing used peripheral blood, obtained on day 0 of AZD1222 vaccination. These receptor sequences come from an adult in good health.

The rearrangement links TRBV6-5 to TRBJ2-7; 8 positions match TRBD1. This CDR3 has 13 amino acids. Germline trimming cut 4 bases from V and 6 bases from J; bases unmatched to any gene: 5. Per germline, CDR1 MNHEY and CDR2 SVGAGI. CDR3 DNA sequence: TGTGCCAGCAGTTCGGGACAGGTCCGCGAGCAGTACTTC. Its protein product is CASSSGQVREQYF.

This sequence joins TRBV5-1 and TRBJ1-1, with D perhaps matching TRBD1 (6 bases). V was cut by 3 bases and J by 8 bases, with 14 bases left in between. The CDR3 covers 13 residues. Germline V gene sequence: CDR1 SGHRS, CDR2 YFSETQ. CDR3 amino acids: CASSWASGTEAFF. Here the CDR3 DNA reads TGCGCCAGCAGCTGGGCCTCCGGGACAGAAGCTTTCTTT.

CDR3 DNA sequence: TGTGCCAGCAGCAAATTAGCCGGGACAGGGCCCTTCATGAACACTGAAGCTTTCTTT. It codes for CASSKLAGTGPFMNTEAFF. V gene TRBV7-9 combines with J gene TRBJ1-1, with 9 bases that match TRBD1. Germline CDR1 SEHNR, CDR2 FQNEAQ (reference sequence). The CDR3 has 19 residues. V was clipped by 5 bases and J by 0 bases; unmatched bases: 16.

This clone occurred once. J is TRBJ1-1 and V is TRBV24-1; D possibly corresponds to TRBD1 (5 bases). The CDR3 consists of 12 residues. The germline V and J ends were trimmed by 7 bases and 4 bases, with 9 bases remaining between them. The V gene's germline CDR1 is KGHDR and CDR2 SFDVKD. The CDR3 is CATRDKFTEAFF. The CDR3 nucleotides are TGTGCCACCAGGGACAAATTCACTGAAGCTTTCTTT.

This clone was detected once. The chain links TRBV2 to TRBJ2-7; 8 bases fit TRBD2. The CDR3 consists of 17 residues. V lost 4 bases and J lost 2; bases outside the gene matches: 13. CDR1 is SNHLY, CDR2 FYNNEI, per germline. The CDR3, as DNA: TGTGCCAGCAGTGTTAGCGGGGTGGATCGGAGCACCTACGAGCAGTACTTC. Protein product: CASSVSGVDRSTYEQYF.

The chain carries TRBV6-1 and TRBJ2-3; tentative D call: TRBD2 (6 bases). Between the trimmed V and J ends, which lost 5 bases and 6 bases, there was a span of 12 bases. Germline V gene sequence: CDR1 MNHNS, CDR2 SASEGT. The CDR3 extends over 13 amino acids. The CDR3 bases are TGTGCCAGCAGTCAGGCAGGAGGGGATACGCAGTATTTT. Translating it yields CASSQAGGDTQYF.

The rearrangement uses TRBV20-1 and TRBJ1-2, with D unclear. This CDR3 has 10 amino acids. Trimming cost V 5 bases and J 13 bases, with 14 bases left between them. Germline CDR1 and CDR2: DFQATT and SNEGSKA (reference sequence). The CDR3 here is CSARSLFPTF. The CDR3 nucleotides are TGCAGTGCTCGATCGCTGTTCCCCACCTTC.

The CDR3 loop is CASSGGDRVNEQYF. The CDR3 DNA reads as TGCGCCAGCAGCGGGGGGGACAGGGTCAACGAGCAGTACTTC. The gene calls are TRBV5-1 and TRBJ2-7; 9 bases match TRBD1. Germline lookup yields CDR1 SGHRS and CDR2 YFSETQ. This CDR3 is built from 14 residues. V shed 4 bases and J 5 bases; nucleotides not matched to a gene: 7.

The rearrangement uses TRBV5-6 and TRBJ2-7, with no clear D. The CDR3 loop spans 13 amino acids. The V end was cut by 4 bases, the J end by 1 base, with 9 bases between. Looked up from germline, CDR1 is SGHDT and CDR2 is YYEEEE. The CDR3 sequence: CASSQGTSYEQYF. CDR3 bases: TGTGCCAGCAGCCAAGGAACTTCCTACGAGCAGTACTTC.

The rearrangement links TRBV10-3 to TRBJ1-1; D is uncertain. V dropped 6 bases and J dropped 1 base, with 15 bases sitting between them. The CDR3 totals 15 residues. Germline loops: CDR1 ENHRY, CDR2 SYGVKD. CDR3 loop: CAIRKGLEGNTEAFF. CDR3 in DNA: TGTGCCATCAGAAAAGGTTTAGAGGGGAACACTGAAGCTTTCTTT.

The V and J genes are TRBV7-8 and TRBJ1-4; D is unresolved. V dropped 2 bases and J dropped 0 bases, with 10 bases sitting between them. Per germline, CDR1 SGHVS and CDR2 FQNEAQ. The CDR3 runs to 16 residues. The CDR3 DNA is TGTGCCAGCAGCTTAAGAGGCGGGGCAACTAATGAAAAACTGTTTTTT. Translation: CASSLRGGATNEKLFF.

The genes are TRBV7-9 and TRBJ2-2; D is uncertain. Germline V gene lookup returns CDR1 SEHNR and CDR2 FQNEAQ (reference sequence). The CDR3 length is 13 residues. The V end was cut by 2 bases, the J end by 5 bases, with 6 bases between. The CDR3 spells CASSLRYTGELFF. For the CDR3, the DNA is TGTGCCAGCAGCTTAAGATATACCGGGGAGCTGTTTTTT.

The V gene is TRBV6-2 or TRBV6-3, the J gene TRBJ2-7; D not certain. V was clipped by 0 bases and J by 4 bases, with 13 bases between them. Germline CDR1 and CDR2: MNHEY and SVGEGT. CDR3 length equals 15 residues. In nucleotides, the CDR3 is TGTGCCAGCAGTTACTCGAGGCAGTTGGGGTACGAGCAGTACTTC. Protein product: CASSYSRQLGYEQYF.

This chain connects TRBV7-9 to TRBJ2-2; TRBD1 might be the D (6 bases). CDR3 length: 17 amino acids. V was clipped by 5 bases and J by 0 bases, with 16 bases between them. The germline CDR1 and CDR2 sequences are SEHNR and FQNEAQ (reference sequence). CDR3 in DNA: TGTGCCAGCAGCACCCTCAGGGGCCCCGCGAACACCGGGGAGCTGTTTTTT. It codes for CASSTLRGPANTGELFF.

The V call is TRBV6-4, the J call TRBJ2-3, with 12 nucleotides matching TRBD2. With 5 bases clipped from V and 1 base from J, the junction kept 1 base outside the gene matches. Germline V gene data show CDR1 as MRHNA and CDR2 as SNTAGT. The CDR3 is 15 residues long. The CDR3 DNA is TGTGCCAGCAGTCCTAGCGGGGGGGGCACAGATACGCAGTATTTT. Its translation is CASSPSGGGTDTQYF.

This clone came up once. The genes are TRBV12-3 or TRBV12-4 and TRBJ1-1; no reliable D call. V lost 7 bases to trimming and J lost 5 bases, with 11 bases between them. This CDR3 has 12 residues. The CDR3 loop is CASMGMVTEAFF. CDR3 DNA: TGTGCCAGCATGGGGATGGTGACTGAAGCTTTCTTT.

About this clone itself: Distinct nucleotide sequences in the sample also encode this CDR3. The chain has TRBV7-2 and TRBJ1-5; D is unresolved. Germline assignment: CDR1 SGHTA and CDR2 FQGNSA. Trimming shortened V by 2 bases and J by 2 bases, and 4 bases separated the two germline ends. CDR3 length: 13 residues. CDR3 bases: TGTGCCAGCAGCTTAAGGGGCAATCAGCCCCAGCATTTT. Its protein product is CASSLRGNQPQHF.

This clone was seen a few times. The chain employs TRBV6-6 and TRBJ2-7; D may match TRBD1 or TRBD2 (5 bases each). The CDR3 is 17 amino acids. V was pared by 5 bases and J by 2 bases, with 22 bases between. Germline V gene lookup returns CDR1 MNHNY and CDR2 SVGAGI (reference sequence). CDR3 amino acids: CASSRDLGTTAAYEQYF. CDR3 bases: TGTGCCAGCAGTCGAGATCTCGGGACGACCGCCGCCTACGAGCAGTACTTC.

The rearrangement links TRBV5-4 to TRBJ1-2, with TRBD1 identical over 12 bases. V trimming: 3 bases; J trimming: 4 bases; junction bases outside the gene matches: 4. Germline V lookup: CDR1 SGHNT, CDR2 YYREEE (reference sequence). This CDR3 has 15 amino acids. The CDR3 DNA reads TGTGCCAGCAGCTACCCGGGACAGGGGGCCTATGGCTACACCTTC. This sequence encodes CASSYPGQGAYGYTF.

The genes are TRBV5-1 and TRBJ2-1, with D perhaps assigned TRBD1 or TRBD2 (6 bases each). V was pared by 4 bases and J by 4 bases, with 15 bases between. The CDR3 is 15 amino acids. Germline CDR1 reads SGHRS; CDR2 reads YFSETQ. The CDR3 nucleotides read TGCGCCAGCAGCGCACAGGGTGGAGGGTACAATGAGCAGTTCTTC. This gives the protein CASSAQGGGYNEQFF.

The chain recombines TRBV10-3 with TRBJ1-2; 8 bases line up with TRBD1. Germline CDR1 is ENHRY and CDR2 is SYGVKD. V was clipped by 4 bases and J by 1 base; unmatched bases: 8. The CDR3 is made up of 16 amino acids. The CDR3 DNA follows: TGTGCCATCAGTGGAGAACAGGGGGGGCTTAACTATGGCTACACCTTC. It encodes CAISGEQGGLNYGYTF.

CDR3 loop: CASSRSGGAYEQYF. The CDR3 nucleotides read TGTGCCAGCAGTCGTAGCGGGGGGGCCTACGAGCAGTACTTC. J is TRBJ2-7 and V is TRBV6-5; 11 bases fit TRBD2. V shed 5 bases and J 2 bases; nucleotides not matched to a gene: 2. CDR1 is MNHEY, CDR2 SVGAGI, per germline. CDR3 length equals 14 residues.

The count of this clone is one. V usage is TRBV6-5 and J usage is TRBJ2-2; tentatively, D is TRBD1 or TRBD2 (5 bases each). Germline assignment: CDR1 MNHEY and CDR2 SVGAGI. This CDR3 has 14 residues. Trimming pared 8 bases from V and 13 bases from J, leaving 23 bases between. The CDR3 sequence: CASDSRGFTIGLFF. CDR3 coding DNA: TGTGCCAGCGATTCCCGGGGCTTCACCATAGGGCTGTTTTTT.

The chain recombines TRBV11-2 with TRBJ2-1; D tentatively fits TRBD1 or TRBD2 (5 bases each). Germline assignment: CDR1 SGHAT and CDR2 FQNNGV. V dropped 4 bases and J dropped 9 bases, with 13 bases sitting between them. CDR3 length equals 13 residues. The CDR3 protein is CASSSDWGSEQFF. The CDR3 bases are TGTGCCAGCAGCTCCGACTGGGGGAGTGAGCAGTTCTTC.